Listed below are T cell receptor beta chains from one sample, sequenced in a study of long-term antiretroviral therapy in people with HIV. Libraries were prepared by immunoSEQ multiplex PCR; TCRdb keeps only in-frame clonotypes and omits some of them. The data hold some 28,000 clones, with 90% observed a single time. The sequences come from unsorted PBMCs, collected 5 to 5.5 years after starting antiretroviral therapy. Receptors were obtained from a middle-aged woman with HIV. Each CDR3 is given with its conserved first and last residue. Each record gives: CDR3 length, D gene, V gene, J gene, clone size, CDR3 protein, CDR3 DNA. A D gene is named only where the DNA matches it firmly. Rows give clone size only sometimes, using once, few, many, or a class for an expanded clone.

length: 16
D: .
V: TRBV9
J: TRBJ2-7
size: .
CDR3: CASSVLPGATGDEQYF
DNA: TGTGCCAGCAGCGTTCTACCCGGGGCCACCGGGGACGAGCAGTACTTC

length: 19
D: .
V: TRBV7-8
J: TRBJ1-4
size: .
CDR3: CASSRRWPQGGGINEKLFF
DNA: TGTGCCAGCAGTCGTCGTTGGCCACAGGGAGGGGGAATTAATGAAAAACTGTTTTTT

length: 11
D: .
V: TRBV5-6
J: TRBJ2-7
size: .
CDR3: CASSSNHEQYF
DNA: TGTGCCAGCAGCTCAAACCACGAGCAGTACTTC

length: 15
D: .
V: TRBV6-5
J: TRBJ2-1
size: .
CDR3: CASSSPGRVGNEQFF
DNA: TGTGCCAGCAGTTCCCCGGGCCGAGTCGGGAATGAGCAGTTCTTC

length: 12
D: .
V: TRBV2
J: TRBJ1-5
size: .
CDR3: CASSGQPQPQHF
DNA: TGTGCCAGCAGTGGACAGCCGCAGCCCCAGCATTTT

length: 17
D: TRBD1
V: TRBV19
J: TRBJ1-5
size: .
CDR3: CASSTVGQVFGNQPQHF
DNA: TGTGCCAGTAGTACTGTCGGACAGGTCTTCGGCAATCAGCCCCAGCATTTT

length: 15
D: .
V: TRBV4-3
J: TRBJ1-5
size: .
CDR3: CASSQDVGPNQPQHF
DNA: TGCGCCAGCAGCCAAGATGTCGGGCCAAATCAGCCCCAGCATTTT

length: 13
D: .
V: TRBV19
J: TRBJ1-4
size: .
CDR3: CASSMLANEKLFF
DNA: TGTGCCAGTAGTATGCTTGCTAATGAAAAACTGTTTTTT

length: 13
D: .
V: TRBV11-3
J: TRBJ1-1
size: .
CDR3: CASSLEENTEAFF
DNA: TGTGCCAGCAGCTTAGAGGAGAACACTGAAGCTTTCTTT

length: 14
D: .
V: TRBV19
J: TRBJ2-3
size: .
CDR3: CVSSTQSSTDTQYF
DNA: TGTGTCAGTAGTACCCAGAGCAGCACAGATACGCAGTATTTT

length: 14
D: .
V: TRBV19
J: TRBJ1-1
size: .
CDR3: CASSIGQQNTEAFF
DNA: TGTGCCAGTAGTATCGGCCAGCAGAACACTGAAGCTTTCTTT

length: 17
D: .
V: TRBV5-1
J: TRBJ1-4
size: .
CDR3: CASSLGQSWATNEKLFF
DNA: TGCGCCAGCAGCTTGGGTCAATCGTGGGCAACTAATGAAAAACTGTTTTTT

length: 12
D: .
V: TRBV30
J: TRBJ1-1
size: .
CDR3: CAWSEVNTEAFF
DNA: TGTGCCTGGAGTGAGGTCAACACTGAAGCTTTCTTT

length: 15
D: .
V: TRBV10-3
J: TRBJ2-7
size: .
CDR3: CAISGEGPVAYEQYF
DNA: TGTGCCATCAGTGGAGAGGGCCCCGTCGCCTACGAGCAGTACTTC

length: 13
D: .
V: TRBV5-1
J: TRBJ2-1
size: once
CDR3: CASSLAIGNEQFF
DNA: TGCGCCAGCAGCTTGGCCATAGGGAATGAGCAGTTCTTC

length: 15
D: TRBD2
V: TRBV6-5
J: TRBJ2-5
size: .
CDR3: CASSPTGGRRETQYF
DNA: TGTGCCAGCAGTCCCACGGGGGGGCGGAGGGAGACCCAGTACTTC

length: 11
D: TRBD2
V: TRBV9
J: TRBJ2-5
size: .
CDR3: CASSGGGTQYF
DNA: TGTGCCAGCAGCGGGGGGGGGACCCAGTACTTC

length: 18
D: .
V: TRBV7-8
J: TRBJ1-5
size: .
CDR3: CASSPRPVGGWSNQPQHF
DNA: TGTGCCAGCAGCCCAAGACCGGTGGGGGGATGGAGCAATCAGCCCCAGCATTTT

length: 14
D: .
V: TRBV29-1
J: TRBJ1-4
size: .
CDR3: CSARGGAGSEKLFF
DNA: TGCAGCGCCCGTGGGGGGGCTGGGAGTGAAAAACTGTTTTTT

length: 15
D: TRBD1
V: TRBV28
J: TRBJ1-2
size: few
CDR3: CASSSEGQGDYGYTF
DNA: TGTGCCAGCAGTTCCGAGGGACAGGGGGACTATGGCTACACCTTC

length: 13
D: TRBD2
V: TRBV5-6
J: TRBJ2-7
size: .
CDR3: CASSLAGGDEQYF
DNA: TGTGCCAGCAGCTTGGCGGGAGGGGACGAGCAGTACTTC

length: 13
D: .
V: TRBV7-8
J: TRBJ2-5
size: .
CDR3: CASSLSKGETQYF
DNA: TGTGCCAGCAGCTTAAGTAAGGGGGAGACCCAGTACTTC

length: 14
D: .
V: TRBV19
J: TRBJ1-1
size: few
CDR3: CASTWGGANTEAFF
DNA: TGTGCCAGTACCTGGGGGGGAGCGAACACTGAAGCTTTCTTT

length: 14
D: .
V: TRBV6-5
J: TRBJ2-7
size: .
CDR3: CASSYSRQVYEQYF
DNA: TGTGCCAGCAGTTATTCCAGACAAGTCTACGAGCAGTACTTC

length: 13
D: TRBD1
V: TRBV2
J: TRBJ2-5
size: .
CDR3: CASRGTVQETQYF
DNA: TGTGCCAGCCGAGGGACAGTCCAAGAGACCCAGTACTTC

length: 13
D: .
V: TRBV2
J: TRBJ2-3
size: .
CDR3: CASGWGQTDTQYF
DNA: TGTGCCAGCGGGTGGGGGCAGACAGATACGCAGTATTTT

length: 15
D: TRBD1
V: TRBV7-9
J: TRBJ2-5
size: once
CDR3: CASSRLDRGVETQYF
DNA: TGTGCCAGCAGCCGACTGGACAGGGGAGTGGAGACCCAGTACTTC

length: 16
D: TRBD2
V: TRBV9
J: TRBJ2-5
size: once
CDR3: CASSATLAGGPETQYF
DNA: TGTGCCAGCAGCGCAACACTAGCGGGGGGCCCAGAGACCCAGTACTTC

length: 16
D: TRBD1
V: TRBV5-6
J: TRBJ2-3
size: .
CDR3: CASSFFTGQGTDTQYF
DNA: TGTGCCAGCAGCTTTTTTACGGGACAGGGAACAGATACGCAGTATTTT

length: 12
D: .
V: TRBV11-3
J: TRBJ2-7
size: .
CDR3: CASSLVLHEQYF
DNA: TGTGCCAGCAGCTTAGTCTTGCACGAGCAGTACTTC

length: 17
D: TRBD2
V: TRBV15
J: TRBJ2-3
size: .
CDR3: CATSSPTSGGSTDTQYF
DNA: TGTGCCACCAGCTCTCCGACTAGCGGGGGGAGCACAGATACGCAGTATTTT

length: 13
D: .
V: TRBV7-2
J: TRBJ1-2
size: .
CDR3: CASSPVGGYGYTF
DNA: TGTGCCAGCAGTCCCGTTGGGGGGTATGGCTACACCTTC

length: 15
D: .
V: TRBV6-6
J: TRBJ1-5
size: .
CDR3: CASSYSTQVDQPQHF
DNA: TGTGCCAGCAGTTACTCGACCCAGGTTGATCAGCCCCAGCATTTT

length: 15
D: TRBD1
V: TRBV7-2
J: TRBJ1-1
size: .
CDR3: CASSRSQGAATEAFF
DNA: TGTGCCAGCAGCCGCTCACAGGGGGCCGCCACTGAAGCTTTCTTT

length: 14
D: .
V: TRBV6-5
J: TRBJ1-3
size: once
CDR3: CASRGGQRTNTIYF
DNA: TGTGCCAGCAGGGGGGGACAAAGGACTAACACCATATATTTT

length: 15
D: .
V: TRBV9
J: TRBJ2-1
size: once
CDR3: CASSVVAGWSNEQFF
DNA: TGTGCCAGCAGCGTAGTGGCGGGATGGAGCAATGAGCAGTTCTTC

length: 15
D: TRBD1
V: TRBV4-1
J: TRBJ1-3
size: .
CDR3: CASSQGTVAKDTIYF
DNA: TGCGCCAGCAGCCAGGGGACAGTGGCTAAAGACACCATATATTTT

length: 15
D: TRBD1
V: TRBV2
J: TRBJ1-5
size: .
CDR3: CASELDRAGEKPQHF
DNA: TGTGCCAGCGAGTTAGACAGGGCAGGGGAGAAGCCCCAGCATTTT

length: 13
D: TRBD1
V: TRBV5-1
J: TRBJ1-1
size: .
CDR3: CASSSTGAAEAFF
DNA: TGCGCCAGCAGCTCGACAGGGGCGGCTGAAGCTTTCTTT

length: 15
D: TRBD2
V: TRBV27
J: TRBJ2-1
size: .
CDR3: CASSQPGLAYNEQFF
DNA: TGTGCCAGCAGCCAACCAGGACTAGCGTACAATGAGCAGTTCTTC

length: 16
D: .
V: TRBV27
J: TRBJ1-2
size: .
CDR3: CASSLSYRVQGYGYTF
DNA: TGTGCCAGCAGTTTAAGTTACAGGGTACAGGGCTATGGCTACACCTTC

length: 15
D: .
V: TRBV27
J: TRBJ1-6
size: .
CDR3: CASGRSGGYNSPLHF
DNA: TGTGCCAGCGGGAGATCGGGAGGGTATAATTCACCCCTCCACTTT

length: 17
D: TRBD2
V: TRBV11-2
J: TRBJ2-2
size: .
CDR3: CASSAGTSGRLAGELFF
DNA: TGTGCCAGCAGCGCGGGGACTAGCGGGAGGTTGGCCGGGGAGCTGTTTTTT

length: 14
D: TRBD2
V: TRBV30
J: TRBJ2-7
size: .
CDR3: CAWSVGGGLYEQYF
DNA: TGTGCCTGGAGTGTTGGGGGGGGACTCTACGAGCAGTACTTC

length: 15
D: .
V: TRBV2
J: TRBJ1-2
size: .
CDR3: CASSYSGTFNYGYTF
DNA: TGTGCCAGCAGCTATTCCGGGACATTTAACTATGGCTACACCTTC

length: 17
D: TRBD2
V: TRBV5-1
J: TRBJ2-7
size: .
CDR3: CASSRLAGGPGENEQYF
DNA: TGCGCCAGCAGCCGATTAGCGGGAGGGCCGGGAGAAAATGAGCAGTACTTC

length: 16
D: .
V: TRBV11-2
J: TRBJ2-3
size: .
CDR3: CASSQRRGTSTDTQYF
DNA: TGTGCCAGCAGCCAACGGAGGGGGACAAGCACAGATACGCAGTATTTT

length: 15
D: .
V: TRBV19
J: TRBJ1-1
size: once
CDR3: CASSPGTYQRTEAFF
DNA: TGTGCCAGTAGTCCCGGGACATACCAGAGGACTGAAGCTTTCTTT

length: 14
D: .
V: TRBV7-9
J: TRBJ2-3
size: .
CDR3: CASSTRGNADTQYF
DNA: TGTGCCAGCAGCACCAGGGGTAATGCAGATACGCAGTATTTT

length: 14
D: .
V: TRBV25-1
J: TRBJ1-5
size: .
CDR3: CASSGRFSNQPQHF
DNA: TGTGCCAGCAGTGGCCGGTTTAGCAATCAGCCCCAGCATTTT